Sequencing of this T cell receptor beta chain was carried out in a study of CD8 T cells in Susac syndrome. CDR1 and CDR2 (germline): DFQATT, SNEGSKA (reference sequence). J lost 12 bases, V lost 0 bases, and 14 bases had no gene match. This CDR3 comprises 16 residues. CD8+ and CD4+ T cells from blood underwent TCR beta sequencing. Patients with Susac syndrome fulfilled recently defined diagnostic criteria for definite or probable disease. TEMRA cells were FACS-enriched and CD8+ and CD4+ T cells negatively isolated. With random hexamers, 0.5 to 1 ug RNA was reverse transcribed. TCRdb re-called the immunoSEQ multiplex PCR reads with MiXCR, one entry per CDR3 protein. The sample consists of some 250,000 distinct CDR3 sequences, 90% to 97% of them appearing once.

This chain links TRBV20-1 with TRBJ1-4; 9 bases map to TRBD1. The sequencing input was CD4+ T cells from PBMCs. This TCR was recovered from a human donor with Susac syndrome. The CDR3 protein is CSARDQGTGRGLELFF. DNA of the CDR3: TGCAGTGCTAGAGATCAAGGGACAGGGCGCGGGTTGGAACTGTTTTTT.